What follows are 2 T cell receptor beta chains derived from one specimen sequenced in a study of beta chain features in type 1 diabetes (dated by TCRdb to 2016 to 2019). General study outcomes and caveats: Type 1 diabetes patients showed a moderate but significant shortening of TCRB CDR3 length in all four CD4+ subsets.

Library preparation was by the immunoSEQ multiplex PCR assay. The entire isolated RNA was reverse transcribed using the High Capacity cDNA Reverse Transcription Kit, and thus expressed TCRB transcripts were sequenced. This immuneACCESS table, as held by TCRdb, lists in-frame sequences with V and J called but not all clones. Of the missing ones, under half trace to an unresolved V gene in checked studies; the others have no known cause. The sample table lists hundreds of thousands of clones, 13% of them with a count of one. The ten largest make up 0.02% to 0.025% of the sample. The antigens for these receptors are not known. Sequencing was done on a sample of naive CD4+ T cells from blood. In light of the paper, this sample's cell subset or site label describes: true naive CD4+ T cells. These receptors were taken from a man aged 18 to 29 with type 1 diabetes.

Note on this clone: This specimen includes other DNA sequences encoding the same CDR3. V is TRBV7-9 and J is TRBJ1-6; TRBD1 aligns across 9 bases. This CDR3 spans 15 amino acids. CDR1 is SEHNR and CDR2 is FQNEAQ in the germline V gene (reference sequence). J gave up 7 bases and V 5 bases, and 6 bases lay outside the gene matches. CDR3 in DNA: TGTGCCAGCAGCACCGGACAGGGGTTGAATTCACCCCTCCACTTT. Translation: CASSTGQGLNSPLHF.

This clone was counted between two and nine times. This chain connects TRBV30 to TRBJ1-1; tentative D call: TRBD1 (5 bases). CDR3 size: 12 residues. Germline values: CDR1 GTSNPN, CDR2 SVGIG (reference sequence). Trimming left V 5 bases short and J 1 base short, with 8 bases between. The CDR3 is CAWATGNTEAFF. CDR3 DNA sequence: TGTGCCTGGGCTACAGGGAACACTGAAGCTTTCTTT.